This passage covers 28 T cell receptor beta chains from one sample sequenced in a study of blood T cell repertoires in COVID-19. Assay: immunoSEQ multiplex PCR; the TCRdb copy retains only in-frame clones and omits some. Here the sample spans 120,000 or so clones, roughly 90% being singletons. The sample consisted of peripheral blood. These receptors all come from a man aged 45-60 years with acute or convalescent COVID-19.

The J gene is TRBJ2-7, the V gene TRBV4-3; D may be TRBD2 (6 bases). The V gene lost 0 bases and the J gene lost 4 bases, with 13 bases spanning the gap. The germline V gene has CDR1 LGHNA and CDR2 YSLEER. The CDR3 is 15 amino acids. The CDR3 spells CASSQDSGDLYEQYF. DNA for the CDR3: TGCGCCAGCAGCCAAGATTCGGGGGACCTTTACGAGCAGTACTTC.

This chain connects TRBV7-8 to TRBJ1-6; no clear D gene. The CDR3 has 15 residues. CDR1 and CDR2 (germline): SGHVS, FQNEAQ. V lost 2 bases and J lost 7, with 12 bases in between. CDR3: CASSLRPAGNSPLHF. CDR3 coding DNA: TGTGCCAGCAGCTTAAGGCCCGCGGGGAATTCACCCCTCCACTTT.

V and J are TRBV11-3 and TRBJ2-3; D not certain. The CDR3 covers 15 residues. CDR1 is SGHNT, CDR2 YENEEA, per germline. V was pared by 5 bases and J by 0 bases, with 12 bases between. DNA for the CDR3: TGTGCCAGCAGCCCCGAACTCGGGAGCACAGATACGCAGTATTTT. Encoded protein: CASSPELGSTDTQYF.

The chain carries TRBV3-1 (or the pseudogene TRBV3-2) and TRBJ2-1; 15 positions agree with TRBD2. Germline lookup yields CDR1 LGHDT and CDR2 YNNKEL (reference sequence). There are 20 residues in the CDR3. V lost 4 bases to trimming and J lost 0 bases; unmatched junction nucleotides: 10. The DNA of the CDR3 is TGTGCCAGCAGCCGCGGGACTAGCGGGAGGTTCTTAAGCTCCTACAATGAGCAGTTCTTC. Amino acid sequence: CASSRGTSGRFLSSYNEQFF.

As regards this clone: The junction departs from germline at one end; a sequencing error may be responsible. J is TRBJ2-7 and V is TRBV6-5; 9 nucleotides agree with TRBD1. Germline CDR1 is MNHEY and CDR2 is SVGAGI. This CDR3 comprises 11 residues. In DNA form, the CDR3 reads TGTGCCAGCAGTACATACAGGGGGCCCCGTTTC. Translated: CASSTYRGPRF.

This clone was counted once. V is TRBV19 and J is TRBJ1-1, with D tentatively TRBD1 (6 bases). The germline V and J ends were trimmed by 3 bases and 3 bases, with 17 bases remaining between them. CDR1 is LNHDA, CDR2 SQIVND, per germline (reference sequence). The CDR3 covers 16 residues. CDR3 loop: CASSMRLRGSDTEAFF. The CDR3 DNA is TGTGCCAGTAGTATGAGACTCAGGGGATCGGACACTGAAGCTTTCTTT.

The CDR3 here is CASSRLADYTDTQYF. The CDR3 DNA follows: TGCGCCAGCTCACGACTAGCGGACTACACAGATACGCAGTATTTT. The chain joins TRBV10-2 to TRBJ2-3; 9 bases line up with TRBD2. This CDR3 spans 15 amino acids. Germline-derived CDR1 and CDR2 are WSHSY and SAAADI. V lost 8 bases to trimming and J lost 2 bases; unmatched junction nucleotides: 8.

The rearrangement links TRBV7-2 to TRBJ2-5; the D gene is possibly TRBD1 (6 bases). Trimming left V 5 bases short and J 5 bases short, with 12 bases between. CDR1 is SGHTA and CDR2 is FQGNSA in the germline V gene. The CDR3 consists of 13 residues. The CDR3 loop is CASSGDMMETQYF. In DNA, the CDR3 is TGTGCCAGCAGCGGGGACATGATGGAGACCCAGTACTTC.

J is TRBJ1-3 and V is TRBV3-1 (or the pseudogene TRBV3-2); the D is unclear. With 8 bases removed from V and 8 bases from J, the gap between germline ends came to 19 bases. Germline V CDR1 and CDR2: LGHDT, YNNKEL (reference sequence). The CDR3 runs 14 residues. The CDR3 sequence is CASGGRSVGDTIYF. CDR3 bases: TGTGCCAGCGGCGGGCGTTCTGTAGGAGACACCATATATTTT.

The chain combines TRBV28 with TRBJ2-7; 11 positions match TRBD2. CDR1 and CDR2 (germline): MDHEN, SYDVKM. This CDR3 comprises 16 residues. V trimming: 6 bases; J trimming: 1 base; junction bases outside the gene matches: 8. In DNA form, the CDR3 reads TGTGCCAGCAGATTAACCGGGACTAGCGGTTCCTACGAGCAGTACTTC. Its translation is CASRLTGTSGSYEQYF.

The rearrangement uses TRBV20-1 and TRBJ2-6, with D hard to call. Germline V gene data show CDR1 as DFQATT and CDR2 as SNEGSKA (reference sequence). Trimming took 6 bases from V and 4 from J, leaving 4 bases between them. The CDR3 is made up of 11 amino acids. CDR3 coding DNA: TGCAGTGCCGTGGGGGCCAACGTCCTGACTTTC. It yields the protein CSAVGANVLTF.

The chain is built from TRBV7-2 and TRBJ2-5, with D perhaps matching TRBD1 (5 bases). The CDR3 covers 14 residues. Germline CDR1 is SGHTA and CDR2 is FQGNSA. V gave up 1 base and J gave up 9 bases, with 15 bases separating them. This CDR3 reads CASSLGDVGRAQYF. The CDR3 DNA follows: TGTGCCAGCAGCTTAGGCGATGTTGGCAGGGCCCAGTACTTC.

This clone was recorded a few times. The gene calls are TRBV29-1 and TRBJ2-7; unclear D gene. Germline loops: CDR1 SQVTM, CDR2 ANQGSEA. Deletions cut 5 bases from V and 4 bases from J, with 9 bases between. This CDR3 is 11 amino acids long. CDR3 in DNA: TGCAGCGTTTTCGGGTCGTACGAGCAGTACTTC. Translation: CSVFGSYEQYF.

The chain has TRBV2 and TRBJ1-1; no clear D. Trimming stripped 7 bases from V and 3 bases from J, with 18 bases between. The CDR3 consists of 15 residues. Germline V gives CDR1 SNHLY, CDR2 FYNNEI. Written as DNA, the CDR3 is TGTGCCAGCATCGTGGTTCGGGGATTGCACACTGAAGCTTTCTTT. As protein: CASIVVRGLHTEAFF.

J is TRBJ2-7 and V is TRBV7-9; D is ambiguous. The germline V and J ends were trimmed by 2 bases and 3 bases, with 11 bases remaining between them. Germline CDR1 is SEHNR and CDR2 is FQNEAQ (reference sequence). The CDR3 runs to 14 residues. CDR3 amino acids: CASSLSAENYEQYF. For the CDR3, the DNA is TGTGCCAGCAGCTTATCTGCAGAAAACTACGAGCAGTACTTC. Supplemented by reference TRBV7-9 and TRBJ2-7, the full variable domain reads DTGVSQNPRHKITKRGQNVTFRCDPISEHNRLYWYRQTLGQGPEFLTYFQNEAQLEKSRLLSDRFSAERPKGSFSTLEIQRTEQGDSAMYLCASSLSAENYEQYFGPGTRLTVT.

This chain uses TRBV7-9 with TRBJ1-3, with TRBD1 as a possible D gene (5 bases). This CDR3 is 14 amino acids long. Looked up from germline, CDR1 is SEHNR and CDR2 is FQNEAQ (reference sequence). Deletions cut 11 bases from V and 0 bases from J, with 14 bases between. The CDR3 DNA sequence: TGTGCCTTCCTTTCCGGGGGCTCTGGAAACACCATATATTTT. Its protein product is CAFLSGGSGNTIYF.

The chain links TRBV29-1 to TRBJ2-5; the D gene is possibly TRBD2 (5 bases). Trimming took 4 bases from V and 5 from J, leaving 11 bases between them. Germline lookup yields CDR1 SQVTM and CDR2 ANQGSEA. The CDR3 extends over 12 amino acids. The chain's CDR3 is CSVASGGETQYF. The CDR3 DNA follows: TGCAGCGTTGCGAGTGGCGGGGAGACCCAGTACTTC.

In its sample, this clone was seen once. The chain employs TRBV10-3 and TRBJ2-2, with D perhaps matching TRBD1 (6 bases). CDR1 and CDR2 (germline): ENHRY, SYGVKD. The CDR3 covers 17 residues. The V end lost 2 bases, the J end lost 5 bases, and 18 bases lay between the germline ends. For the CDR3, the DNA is TGTGCCATCAGTGAGCCGACTATGGGGACAAGGACCGGGGAGCTGTTTTTT. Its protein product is CAISEPTMGTRTGELFF.

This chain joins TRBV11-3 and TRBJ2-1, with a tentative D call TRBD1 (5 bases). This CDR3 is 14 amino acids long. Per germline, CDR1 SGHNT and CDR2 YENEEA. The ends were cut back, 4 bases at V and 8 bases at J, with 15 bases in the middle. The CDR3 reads CASSYRPAGDEQFF. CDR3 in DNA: TGTGCCAGCAGCTACAGGCCGGCAGGCGATGAGCAGTTCTTC.

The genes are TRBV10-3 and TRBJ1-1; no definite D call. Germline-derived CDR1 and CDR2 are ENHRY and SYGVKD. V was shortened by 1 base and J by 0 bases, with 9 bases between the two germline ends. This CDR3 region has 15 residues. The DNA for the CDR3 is TGTGCCATCAGTGAGTTGGCAGACATGAACACTGAAGCTTTCTTT. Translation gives CAISELADMNTEAFF.

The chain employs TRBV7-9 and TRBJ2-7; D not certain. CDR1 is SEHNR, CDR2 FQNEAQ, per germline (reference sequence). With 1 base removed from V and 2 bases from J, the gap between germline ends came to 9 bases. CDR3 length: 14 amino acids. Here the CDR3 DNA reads TGTGCCAGCAGCTTAGTGGCCGCCCCCTACGAGCAGTACTTC. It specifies CASSLVAAPYEQYF.

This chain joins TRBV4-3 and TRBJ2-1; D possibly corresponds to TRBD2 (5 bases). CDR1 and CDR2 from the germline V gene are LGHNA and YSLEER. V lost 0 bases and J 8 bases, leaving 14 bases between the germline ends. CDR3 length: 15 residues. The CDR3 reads CASSQDREGLDEQFF. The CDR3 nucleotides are TGCGCCAGCAGCCAAGATCGGGAAGGCCTCGATGAGCAGTTCTTC.

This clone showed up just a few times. CDR3 DNA: TGCGCCAGCAGCCCGGACTGGACAGGGGGTAATCAGCCCCAGCATTTT. Amino acid sequence: CASSPDWTGGNQPQHF. The chain recombines TRBV5-1 with TRBJ1-5, with 10 nucleotides matching TRBD1. CDR1 and CDR2 from the germline V gene are SGHRS and YFSETQ. The CDR3 is 16 residues long. V lost 4 bases, J lost 4 bases, and 8 bases stayed unmatched. Full variable domain (missing parts from reference TRBV5-1 and TRBJ1-5): KAGVTQTPRYLIKTRGQQVTLSCSPISGHRSVSWYQQTPGQGLQFLFEYFSETQRNKGNFPGRFSGRQFSNSRSEMNVSTLELGDSALYLCASSPDWTGGNQPQHFGDGTRLSIL.

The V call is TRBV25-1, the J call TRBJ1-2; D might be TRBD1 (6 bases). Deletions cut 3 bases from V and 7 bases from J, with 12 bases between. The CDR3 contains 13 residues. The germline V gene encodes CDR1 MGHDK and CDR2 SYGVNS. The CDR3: CASSDRTVGGYTF. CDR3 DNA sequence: TGTGCCAGCAGTGACCGGACAGTCGGTGGCTACACCTTC.

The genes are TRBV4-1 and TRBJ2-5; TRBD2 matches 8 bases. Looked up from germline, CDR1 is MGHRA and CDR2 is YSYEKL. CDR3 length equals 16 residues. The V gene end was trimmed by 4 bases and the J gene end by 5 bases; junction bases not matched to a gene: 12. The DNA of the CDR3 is TGCGCCAGCAGCCCATCAGCGGGAGAGGGCGGGGAGACCCAGTACTTC. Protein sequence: CASSPSAGEGGETQYF.

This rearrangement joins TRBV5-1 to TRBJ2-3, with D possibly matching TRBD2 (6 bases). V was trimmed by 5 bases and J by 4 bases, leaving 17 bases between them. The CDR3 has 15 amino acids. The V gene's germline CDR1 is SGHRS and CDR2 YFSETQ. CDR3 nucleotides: TGCGCCAGCAGTTCGGTCGGGAGAGGTTCAGATACGCAGTATTTT. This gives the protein CASSSVGRGSDTQYF.

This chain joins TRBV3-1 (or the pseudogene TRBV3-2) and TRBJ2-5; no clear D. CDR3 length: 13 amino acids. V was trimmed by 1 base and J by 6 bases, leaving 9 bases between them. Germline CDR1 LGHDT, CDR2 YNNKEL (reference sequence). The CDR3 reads CASSQAPEKTQYF. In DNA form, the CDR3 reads TGTGCCAGCAGCCAAGCACCCGAGAAGACCCAGTACTTC.

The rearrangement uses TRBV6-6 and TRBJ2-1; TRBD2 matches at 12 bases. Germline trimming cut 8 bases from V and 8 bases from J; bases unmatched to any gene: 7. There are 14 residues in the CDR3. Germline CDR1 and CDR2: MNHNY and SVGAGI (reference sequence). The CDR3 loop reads CASGMTSGSYEQFF. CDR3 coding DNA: TGTGCCAGCGGTATGACTAGCGGGAGTTATGAGCAGTTCTTC.